This T cell receptor (beta chain) is from a study of regulatory T cells in long-lasting Graves disease. In this sample, this clonotype turned up a few times. The antigen remains unidentified. Time point reported: persistent/refractory GD, antithyroid drugs over 5 years with positive TRAb. From RNA extracted from PBMCs, the TCR library was made. Study-wide results and limits: The researchers studied only peripheral blood, not thyroid tissue.

Trimming cost V 2 bases and J 6 bases, with 11 bases left between them. There are 14 residues in the CDR3. The germline gives CDR1 WSHSY, CDR2 SAAADI. Sequencing libraries for TCR beta were prepared with iRepertoire HTBI primers and Arm-PCR of CDR3 regions. TCRdb reanalysed the multiplex PCR reads using MiXCR and keeps one entry per CDR3 protein. The data show over 650,000 distinct CDR3 sequences, 25% to 35% seen once. Specimen: peripheral blood mononuclear cells (PBMCs), collected when the disease was refractory, from a patient treated with antithyroid drugs. This chain joins TRBV10-2 and TRBJ1-5; D perhaps matches TRBD1 (5 bases). The source is a female donor with Graves disease. The CDR3 sequence is CASSEGRAVQPQHF. The CDR3 bases are TGCGCCAGCAGTGAGGGCAGGGCAGTTCAGCCCCAGCATTTT.